A single sample is the source of the 18 T cell receptor beta chains below, sequenced in a study of T cell repertoires in aging, cancer and after chemotherapy. Rearranged V-D-J TRB sequences were amplified with a mixed TRB-A/B primer pool. In TCRdb, the multiplex PCR reads were re-called with MiXCR into one record per CDR3 protein. The sample comprises around 20,000 distinct CDR3 sequences, about two fifths of which are singletons, and under 20% rests with the top ten. Amplification of TCR beta used genomic DNA extracted from peripheral blood. Sequences were obtained from blood. The receptors were sampled from a human donor with a solid tumor.

This chain uses TRBV7-9 with TRBJ1-1, with D possibly being TRBD1 (5 bases). Germline lookup yields CDR1 SEHNR and CDR2 FQNEAQ (reference sequence). The CDR3 is 14 amino acids. Trimming took 4 bases from V and 5 from J, leaving 14 bases between them. CDR3 region: CASSSAQGWTEAFF. The CDR3 DNA sequence: TGTGCCAGCAGCTCCGCTCAGGGTTGGACTGAAGCTTTCTTT.

The CDR3, as DNA: TGTGCCATCAGTGAGGGATGGCGTCCTACTGGGGCCAACGTCCTGACTTTC. This sequence encodes CAISEGWRPTGANVLTF. This chain links TRBV10-3 with TRBJ2-6; D call uncertain. Germline V gives CDR1 ENHRY, CDR2 SYGVKD. The CDR3 totals 17 residues. V lost 2 bases and J lost 2, with 13 bases in between.

The V gene is TRBV5-6, the J gene TRBJ1-2; D might be TRBD1 (6 bases). Per germline, CDR1 SGHDT and CDR2 YYEEEE. The V end lost 5 bases, the J end lost 5 bases, and 16 bases lay between the germline ends. This CDR3 comprises 14 residues. CDR3 nucleotides: TGTGCCAGCAGTGGGCGGGGGCTGGATTATGGCTACACCTTC. Amino acids: CASSGRGLDYGYTF. Drawing the rest from reference TRBV5-6 and TRBJ1-2, the complete variable domain is DAGVTQSPTHLIKTRGQQVTLRCSPKSGHDTVSWYQQALGQGPQFIFQYYEEEERQRGNFPDRFSGHQFPNYSSELNVNALLLGDSALYLCASSGRGLDYGYTFGSGTRLTVV.

This clonotype has only a few counts. The rearrangement joins TRBV30 to TRBJ2-7, with TRBD1 as a possible D gene (5 bases). The germline V gene encodes CDR1 GTSNPN and CDR2 SVGIG (reference sequence). The CDR3 contains 14 residues. The germline V and J ends were trimmed by 3 bases and 4 bases, with 16 bases remaining between them. The CDR3 region is CAWSQGQGIYEQYF. The CDR3 bases are TGTGCCTGGAGCCAAGGGCAGGGAATATACGAGCAGTACTTC.

This chain links TRBV7-6 with TRBJ1-3, with D uncertain. This CDR3 comprises 13 residues. CDR1 and CDR2 (germline): SGHVS, FNYEAQ. V lost 8 bases and J lost 0, with 8 bases in between. CDR3 sequence: CASGQVSGNTIYF. The CDR3 DNA sequence: TGTGCCAGCGGCCAGGTCTCTGGAAACACCATATATTTT.

This chain joins TRBV11-2 and TRBJ2-1, with TRBD2 matching over 8 bases. This CDR3 has 17 residues. V lost 1 base, J lost 4 bases, and 9 bases stayed unmatched. In germline, CDR1 is SGHAT, CDR2 FQNNGV. In DNA form, the CDR3 reads TGTGCCAGCAGCTTAGTATTGTGGCGGGAGGAATACAATGAGCAGTTCTTC. Translating it yields CASSLVLWREEYNEQFF. Variable domain in full (rest from reference TRBV11-2 and TRBJ2-1): EAGVAQSPRYKIIEKRQSVAFWCNPISGHATLYWYQQILGQGPKLLIQFQNNGVVDDSQLPKDRFSAERLKGVDSTLKIQPAKLEDSAVYLCASSLVLWREEYNEQFFGPGTRLTVL.

This chain connects TRBV18 to TRBJ2-7, with TRBD1 matching 9 bases. The CDR3 covers 14 residues. With 3 bases clipped from V and 4 bases from J, the junction kept 4 bases outside the gene matches. CDR1 and CDR2 from the germline V gene are KGHSH and LQKENI. The DNA of the CDR3 is TGTGCCAGCTCACCGGGACAGGGACTATACGAGCAGTACTTC. Translation gives CASSPGQGLYEQYF.

This clonotype has just a few counts. In DNA, the CDR3 is TGTGCCAGCAGTGAAACCCCACAGGGAGGAACCTACAATGAGCAGTTCTTC. Translating it yields CASSETPQGGTYNEQFF. This chain connects TRBV6-1 to TRBJ2-1; D possibly uses TRBD1 or TRBD2 (6 bases each). Germline V gene lookup returns CDR1 MNHNS and CDR2 SASEGT. V was clipped by 2 bases and J by 2 bases, with 16 bases between them. The CDR3 has 17 residues.

To note about this clonotype: An end of the junction differs from the germline gene, which may be a read error. The chain joins TRBV18 to TRBJ2-7; 11 nucleotides match TRBD2. From germline, CDR1 is KGHSH and CDR2 LQKENI. This CDR3 comprises 14 residues. The CDR3 is CASSPPASGRFKDF. The DNA of the CDR3 is TGTGCCAGCTCACCACCGGCTAGCGGGAGGTTTAAGGACTTC.

V gene TRBV27 combines with J gene TRBJ2-5; 10 nucleotides match TRBD2. Losses at the gene ends were 5 bases for V and 6 bases for J; bases not matched to a gene: 3. Germline lookup yields CDR1 MNHEY and CDR2 SMNVEV (reference sequence). The CDR3 covers 13 residues. The CDR3 is CASSPSGGQTQYF. The CDR3 nucleotides read TGTGCCAGCAGTCCTAGCGGGGGACAGACCCAGTACTTC.

In this sample, this clonotype is medium-sized. The chain combines TRBV19 with TRBJ2-2; D ambiguous. CDR1 is LNHDA and CDR2 is SQIVND in the germline V gene (reference sequence). V was cut by 9 bases and J by 4 bases, with 9 bases left in between. The CDR3 consists of 12 residues. CDR3 region: CASRWGTGELFF. Written as DNA, the CDR3 is TGTGCCAGCCGGTGGGGCACCGGGGAGCTGTTTTTT. The whole variable domain, filled in from reference TRBV19 and TRBJ2-2, reads DGGITQSPKYLFRKEGQNVTLSCEQNLNHDAMYWYRQDPGQGLRLIYYSQIVNDFQKGDIAEGYSVSREKKESFPLTVTSAQKNPTAFYLCASRWGTGELFFGEGSRLTVL.

The DNA of the CDR3 is TGTGCCAGCAGGCCCAGGGGGTATGGCTACACCTTC. It encodes CASRPRGYGYTF. The chain employs TRBV28 and TRBJ1-2; 7 nucleotides agree with TRBD1. CDR1 and CDR2 (germline): MDHEN, SYDVKM. The CDR3 extends over 12 amino acids. The V and J ends lost 6 bases and 5 bases, in that order; junction bases with no gene match: 3.

The chain carries TRBV6-1 and TRBJ1-5, with a weak D call TRBD1 (5 bases). Germline CDR1 MNHNS, CDR2 SASEGT. Trimming removed 1 base from V and 4 bases from J, with 14 bases in between. The CDR3 has 16 amino acids. The CDR3 protein is CASSEDRQGRNQPQHF. The CDR3 bases are TGTGCCAGCAGTGAAGATCGGCAGGGAAGGAATCAGCCCCAGCATTTT.

This clonotype was recorded a few times. V gene TRBV6-1 combines with J gene TRBJ1-6, with D possibly being TRBD1 (6 bases). V gave up 7 bases and J gave up 6 bases, with 22 bases separating them. CDR1 is MNHNS and CDR2 is SASEGT in the germline V gene. There are 17 residues in the CDR3. The chain's CDR3 is CASNRRGEGVGNSPLHF. The CDR3 DNA follows: TGTGCCAGCAATCGGAGGGGGGAAGGCGTAGGTAATTCACCCCTCCACTTT.

The chain is built from TRBV20-1 and TRBJ1-5; D is ambiguous. The CDR3 loop spans 14 amino acids. Trimming cost V 2 bases and J 10 bases, with 18 bases left between them. Germline V gene lookup returns CDR1 DFQATT and CDR2 SNEGSKA (reference sequence). CDR3: CSARQRPGRLPQHF. CDR3 DNA: TGCAGTGCTAGACAACGACCTGGGCGGCTCCCCCAGCATTTT.

The rearrangement joins TRBV6-1 to TRBJ1-1; no reliable D call. Trimming removed 4 bases from V and 1 base from J, with 10 bases in between. In germline, CDR1 is MNHNS, CDR2 SASEGT. The CDR3 extends over 14 amino acids. The CDR3, as DNA: TGTGCCAGCAGTGTTATGTCCAGGAACACTGAAGCTTTCTTT. Its protein is CASSVMSRNTEAFF.

The V call is TRBV6-4, the J call TRBJ2-1; 10 bases match TRBD2. This CDR3 region has 15 residues. V dropped 4 bases and J dropped 7; count of bases not matched to a gene: 7. The germline CDR1 and CDR2 sequences are MRHNA and SNTAGT. This chain's CDR3 is CASSALAGAMNEQFF. In DNA form, the CDR3 reads TGTGCCAGCAGTGCCCTAGCGGGGGCGATGAATGAGCAGTTCTTC.

This clonotype was counted only a few times. The chain carries TRBV24-1 and TRBJ1-5; a possible D gene is TRBD1 (5 bases). Germline CDR1 is KGHDR and CDR2 is SFDVKD. This CDR3 has 12 residues. The V gene lost 7 bases and the J gene lost 4 bases, with 7 bases spanning the gap. The chain's CDR3 is CATSEGNQPQHF. In DNA, the CDR3 is TGTGCCACCAGCGAGGGGAATCAGCCCCAGCATTTT.